This T cell receptor beta chain was documented in a study of cytomegalovirus exposure and HLA in healthy donors. This table comes from immunoSEQ multiplex PCR, and its TCRdb copy is limited to in-frame clones, with some not included. The sample has 210,000 or so clones; 85% to 90% are singletons. Concerning this clone itself: What it recognizes is unknown.

Study findings and constraints: In the approximately 120 validation repertoires, a later analysis found that first-cohort TCR clusters tended to co-occur.

CDR1 SGHNT and CDR2 YENEEA come from the germline V gene. This CDR3 comprises 16 residues. Germline trimming cut 5 bases from V and 2 bases from J; bases unmatched to any gene: 6. Sequencing was performed on PBMCs. The source is a young woman in good health and CMV-seronegative. V usage is TRBV11-3 and J usage is TRBJ2-5; 12 positions agree with TRBD2. Here the CDR3 reads CASSPGTSGHQETQYF. The DNA for the CDR3 is TGTGCCAGCAGCCCCGGGACTAGCGGGCATCAAGAGACCCAGTACTTC.